This T cell receptor beta chain was recorded in a study of cytomegalovirus exposure and HLA in healthy donors. The V and J ends lost 6 bases and 9 bases respectively, with 15 bases between them. The CDR3 is 13 amino acids. Germline CDR1 is SNHLY and CDR2 is FYNNEI. The study ran its PCR with 60 Vbeta and 13 Jbeta primers. The protocol was immunoSEQ multiplex PCR, while the TCRdb copy is restricted to in-frame clones and leaves out a portion. The sample carries 74,000 or so clones, over 70% recorded once. This chain connects TRBV2 to TRBJ1-5; D is ambiguous. Source material: PBMCs. The receptor's source is a woman aged 40 to 55 in good health and CMV-seropositive. CDR3 nucleotide sequence: TGTGCCAGCAGCCCAGGTCCCGGAGGGCCCCAGCATTTT. Its protein is CASSPGPGGPQHF.